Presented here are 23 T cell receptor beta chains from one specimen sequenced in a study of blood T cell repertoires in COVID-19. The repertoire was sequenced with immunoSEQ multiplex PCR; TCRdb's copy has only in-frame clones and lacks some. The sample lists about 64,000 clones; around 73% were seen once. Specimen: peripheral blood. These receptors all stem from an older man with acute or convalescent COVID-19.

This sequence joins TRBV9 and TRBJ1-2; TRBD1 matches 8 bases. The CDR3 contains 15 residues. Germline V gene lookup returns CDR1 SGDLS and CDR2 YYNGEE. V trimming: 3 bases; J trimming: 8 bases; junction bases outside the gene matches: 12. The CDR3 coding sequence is TGTGCCAGCAGCGCCAGCGGGACAGGTTTAGGGGGCTACACCTTC. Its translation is CASSASGTGLGGYTF.

CDR3 region: CASSHAGTGAQYF. CDR3 nucleotides: TGTGCCAGCAGCCATGCCGGGACAGGCGCGCAGTATTTT. The chain joins TRBV14 to TRBJ2-3; 8 bases agree with TRBD1. The CDR3 is 13 residues long. Germline V gives CDR1 SGHDN, CDR2 FVKESK. Trimming removed 3 bases from V and 10 bases from J; junction bases left unmatched: 6. The whole variable domain, filled in from reference TRBV14 and TRBJ2-3, reads EAGVTQFPSHSVIEKGQTVTLRCDPISGHDNLYWYRRVMGKEIKFLLHFVKESKQDESGMPNNRFLAERTGGTYSTLKVQPAELEDSGVYFCASSHAGTGAQYFGPGTRLTVL.

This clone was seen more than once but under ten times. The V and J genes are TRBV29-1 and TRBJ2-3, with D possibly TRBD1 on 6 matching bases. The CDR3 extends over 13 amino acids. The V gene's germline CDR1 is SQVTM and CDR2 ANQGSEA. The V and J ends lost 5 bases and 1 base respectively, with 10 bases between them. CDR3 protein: CSVKQGGTDTQYF. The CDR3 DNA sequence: TGCAGCGTTAAACAGGGAGGCACAGATACGCAGTATTTT.

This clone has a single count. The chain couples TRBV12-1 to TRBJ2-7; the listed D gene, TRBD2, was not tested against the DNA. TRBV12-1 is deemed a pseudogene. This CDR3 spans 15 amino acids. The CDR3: CASSFCGSDVNEQYF. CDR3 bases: TGTGCCAGCAGCTTTTGCGGGAGCGATGTCAACGAGCAGTACTTC.

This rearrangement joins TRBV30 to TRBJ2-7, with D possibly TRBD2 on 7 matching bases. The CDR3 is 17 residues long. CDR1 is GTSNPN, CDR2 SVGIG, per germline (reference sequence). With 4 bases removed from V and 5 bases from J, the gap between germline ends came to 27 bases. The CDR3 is CAWTPWGGGARGDEQYF. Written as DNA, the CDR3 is TGTGCCTGGACCCCTTGGGGCGGGGGCGCTCGTGGCGACGAGCAGTACTTC.

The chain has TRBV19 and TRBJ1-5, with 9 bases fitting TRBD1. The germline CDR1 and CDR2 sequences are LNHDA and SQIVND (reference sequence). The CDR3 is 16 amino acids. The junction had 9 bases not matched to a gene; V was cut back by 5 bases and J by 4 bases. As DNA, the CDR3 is TGTGCCAGTAGTCGGCGGACAGGGGATGGAAATCAGCCCCAGCATTTT. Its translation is CASSRRTGDGNQPQHF. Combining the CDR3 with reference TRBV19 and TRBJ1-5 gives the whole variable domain DGGITQSPKYLFRKEGQNVTLSCEQNLNHDAMYWYRQDPGQGLRLIYYSQIVNDFQKGDIAEGYSVSREKKESFPLTVTSAQKNPTAFYLCASSRRTGDGNQPQHFGDGTRLSIL.

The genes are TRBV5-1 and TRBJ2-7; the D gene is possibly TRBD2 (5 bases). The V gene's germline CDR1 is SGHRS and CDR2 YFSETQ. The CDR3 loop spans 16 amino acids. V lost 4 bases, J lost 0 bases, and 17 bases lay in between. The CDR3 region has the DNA TGCGCCAGCAGCCCTACAACATTAGCGAACTCCTACGAGCAGTACTTC. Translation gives CASSPTTLANSYEQYF.

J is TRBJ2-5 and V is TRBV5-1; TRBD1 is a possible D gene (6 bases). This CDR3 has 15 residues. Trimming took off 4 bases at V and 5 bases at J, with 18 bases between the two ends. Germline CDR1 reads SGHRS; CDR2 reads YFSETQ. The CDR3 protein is CASSVSGADRETQYF. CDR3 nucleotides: TGCGCCAGCAGCGTCTCAGGGGCCGACCGGGAGACCCAGTACTTC.

CDR3 residues: CASSPWSSEQFF. CDR3 nucleotides: TGTGCCAGCAGCCCCTGGAGTAGCGAGCAGTTCTTC. This chain uses TRBV11-2 with TRBJ2-1; unclear D gene. The germline V gene encodes CDR1 SGHAT and CDR2 FQNNGV. Trimming removed 5 bases at V and 10 bases at J, with 12 bases between. CDR3 length: 12 amino acids.

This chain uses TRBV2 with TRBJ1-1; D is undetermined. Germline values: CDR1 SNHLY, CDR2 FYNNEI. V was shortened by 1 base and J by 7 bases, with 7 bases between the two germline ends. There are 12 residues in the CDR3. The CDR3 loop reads CASSEVRGEAFF. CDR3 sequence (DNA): TGTGCCAGCAGTGAAGTGCGGGGTGAAGCTTTCTTT.

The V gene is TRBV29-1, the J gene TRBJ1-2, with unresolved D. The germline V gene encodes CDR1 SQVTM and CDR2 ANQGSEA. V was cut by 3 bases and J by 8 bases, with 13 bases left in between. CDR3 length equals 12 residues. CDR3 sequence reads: CSVDPSTGGYTF. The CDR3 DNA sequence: TGCAGCGTTGACCCCTCCACGGGGGGCTACACCTTC.

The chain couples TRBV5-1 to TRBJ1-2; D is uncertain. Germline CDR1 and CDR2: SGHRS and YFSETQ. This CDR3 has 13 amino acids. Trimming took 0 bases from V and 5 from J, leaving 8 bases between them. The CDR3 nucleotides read TGCGCCAGCAGCTTGGCGCCGGAGTATGGCTACACCTTC. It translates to CASSLAPEYGYTF.

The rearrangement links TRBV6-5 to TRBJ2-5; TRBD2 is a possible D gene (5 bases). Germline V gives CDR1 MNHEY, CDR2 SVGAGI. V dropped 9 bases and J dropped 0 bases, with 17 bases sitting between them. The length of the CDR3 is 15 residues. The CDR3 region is CASGGGRGYQETQYF. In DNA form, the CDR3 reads TGTGCCAGTGGCGGCGGTAGAGGGTACCAAGAGACCCAGTACTTC.

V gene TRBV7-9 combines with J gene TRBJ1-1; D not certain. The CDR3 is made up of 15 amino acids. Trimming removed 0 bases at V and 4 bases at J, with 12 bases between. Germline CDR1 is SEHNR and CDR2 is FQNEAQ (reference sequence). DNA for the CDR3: TGTGCCAGCAGCTTAGCAGCACTATTGAGCACTGAAGCTTTCTTT. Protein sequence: CASSLAALLSTEAFF.

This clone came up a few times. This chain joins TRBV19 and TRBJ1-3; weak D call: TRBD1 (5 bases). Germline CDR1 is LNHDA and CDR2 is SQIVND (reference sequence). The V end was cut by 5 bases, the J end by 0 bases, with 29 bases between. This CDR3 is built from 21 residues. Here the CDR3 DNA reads TGTGCCAGTAGTTTCAAGGGGCCCTCTTTAACTTCCAAGTACTCTGGAAACACCATATATTTT. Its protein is CASSFKGPSLTSKYSGNTIYF.

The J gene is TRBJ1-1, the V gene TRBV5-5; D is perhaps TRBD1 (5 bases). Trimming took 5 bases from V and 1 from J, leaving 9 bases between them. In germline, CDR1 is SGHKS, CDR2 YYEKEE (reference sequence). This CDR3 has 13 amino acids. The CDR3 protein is CASRDRPNTEAFF. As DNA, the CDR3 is TGTGCCAGCAGAGACAGACCGAACACTGAAGCTTTCTTT.

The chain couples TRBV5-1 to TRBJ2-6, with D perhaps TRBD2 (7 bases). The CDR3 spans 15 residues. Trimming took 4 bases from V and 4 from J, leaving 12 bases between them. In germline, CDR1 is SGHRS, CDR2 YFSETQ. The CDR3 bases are TGCGCCAGCAGCCCCGGGGGGCCCGGGGCCAACGTCCTGACTTTC. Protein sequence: CASSPGGPGANVLTF.

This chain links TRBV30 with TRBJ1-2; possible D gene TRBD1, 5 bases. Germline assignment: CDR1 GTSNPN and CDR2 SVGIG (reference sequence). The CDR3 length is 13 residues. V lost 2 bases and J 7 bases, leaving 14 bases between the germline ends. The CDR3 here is CAWSRTLESGYTF. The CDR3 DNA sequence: TGTGCCTGGAGTCGGACACTCGAATCTGGCTACACCTTC.

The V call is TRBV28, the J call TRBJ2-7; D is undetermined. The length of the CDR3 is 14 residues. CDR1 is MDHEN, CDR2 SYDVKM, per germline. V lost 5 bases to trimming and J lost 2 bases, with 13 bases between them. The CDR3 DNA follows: TGTGCCAGCAGTCGCCGTGGGCCAGCCTACGAGCAGTACTTC. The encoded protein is CASSRRGPAYEQYF.

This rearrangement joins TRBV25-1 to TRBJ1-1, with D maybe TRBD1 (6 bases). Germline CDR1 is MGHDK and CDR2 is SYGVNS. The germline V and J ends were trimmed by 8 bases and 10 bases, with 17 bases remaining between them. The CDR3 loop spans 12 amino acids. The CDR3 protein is CASHGGGLRAFF. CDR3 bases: TGTGCCAGCCACGGGGGGGGGCTGAGAGCTTTCTTT.

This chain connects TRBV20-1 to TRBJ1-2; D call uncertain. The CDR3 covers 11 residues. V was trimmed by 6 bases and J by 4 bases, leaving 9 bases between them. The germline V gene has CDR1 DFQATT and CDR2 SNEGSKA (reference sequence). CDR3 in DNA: TGCAGTGCCGATGGGCTCTATGGCTACACCTTC. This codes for CSADGLYGYTF.

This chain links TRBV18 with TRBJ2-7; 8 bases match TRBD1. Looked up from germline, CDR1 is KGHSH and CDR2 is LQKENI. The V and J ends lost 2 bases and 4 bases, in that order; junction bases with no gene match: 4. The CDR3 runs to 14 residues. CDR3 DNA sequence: TGTGCCAGCTCACCAGTGGACAGGGAATACGAGCAGTACTTC. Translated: CASSPVDREYEQYF.

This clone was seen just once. The CDR3 region is CASSPLAGGPEEQFF. The CDR3, as DNA: TGTGCCAGCTCACCTCTAGCGGGAGGGCCCGAAGAGCAGTTCTTC. The chain recombines TRBV18 with TRBJ2-1, with 12 bases that match TRBD2. Germline V gene data show CDR1 as KGHSH and CDR2 as LQKENI. Trimming took 3 bases from V and 10 from J; bases not matched to a gene: 7. The CDR3 loop spans 15 amino acids.